The clone carrying this T cell receptor (beta chain) appeared many times. Production of TCR beta cDNA used about 500 ng total RNA together with a constant-region primer. Three nested multiplex PCR rounds, a slightly modified ARM-PCR method, built the TCR beta libraries. TRBV1-TRBV30 forward primers paired with a C-beta reverse primer drove the first two PCR rounds, roughly 10 cycles each. Via MiXCR, TCRdb re-called the multiplex PCR reads, giving one row per CDR3 protein. The data show approximately 120,000 distinct CDR3 sequences, around 64% seen once. The sample comes from a study of tumor-infiltrating lymphocytes in primary liver carcinoma. With 2 bases clipped from V and 5 bases from J, the junction kept 4 bases outside the gene matches. The CDR3 has 13 residues. CDR1 is SGHNT, CDR2 YYREEE, per germline (reference sequence). Taking about 19-31 mg of unsorted bulk tissue, the authors co-extracted RNA and DNA.

The chain links TRBV5-4 to TRBJ2-7, with 7 bases matching TRBD1. Sequenced sample: liver tumor tissue from sampling region 3. Subset in this sample: tumor region T3, left-lateral pole. The source is a woman aged 55-69 years with primary liver carcinoma and hepatitis B virus infection. Here the CDR3 DNA reads TGTGCCAGCAGCTTACAGGGGATTAACGAGCAGTACTTC. Amino acid sequence: CASSLQGINEQYF.